This T cell receptor (beta chain) stems from a study of T cell responses to AZD1222 COVID-19 vaccine. This clone has just a few counts. What it recognizes is unknown. Sequencing was performed with immunoSEQ multiplex PCR; in TCRdb, only in-frame clones are kept and a portion is missing. This table holds approximately 150,000 clones, roughly 86% found once. Study-level results: An increase in Spike-specific TCR breadth and depth was observed after two AZD1222 doses. Only after the peak T cell response were repertoires sampled. Seropositivity was recorded at baseline in only a handful of AZD1222 recipients.

The CDR3 loop spans 13 amino acids. CDR1 and CDR2 (germline): SNHLY, FYNNEI. Trimming pared 7 bases from V and 0 bases from J, leaving 9 bases between. The source was peripheral blood, collected 28 days after the second AZD1222 dose. V is TRBV2 and J is TRBJ1-1; D remains unclear. The receptor's source is an adult who received the AZD1222 COVID-19 vaccine. The CDR3 sequence is CASTLNVNTEAFF. In DNA, the CDR3 is TGTGCCAGCACCCTAAATGTGAACACTGAAGCTTTCTTT.